The next 15 T cell receptor beta chains were all read from a single sample in a study of T cell repertoires in cytomegalovirus infection. Which antigens these TCRs recognize remains unknown. MiXCR, applied by TCRdb to the reads, yields one record per CDR3 protein. Among roughly 350,000 distinct CDR3 sequences listed, roughly 34% were seen once. The sequences come from cultured PBMCs, collected from culture after CMV antigen stimulation. All receptors derive from a human donor in good health (CMV status not recorded). Some clones in this sample may be carry-over from other donors' samples.

This clonotype has a handful of counts. The chain has TRBV6-2 or TRBV6-3 and TRBJ1-1; D is unclear. V lost 5 bases and J lost 4, with 11 bases in between. This CDR3 has 13 residues. CDR1 is MNHEY and CDR2 is SVGEGT in the germline V gene. CDR3 protein: CASSASFSTEAFF. Here the CDR3 DNA reads TGTGCCAGCAGTGCCTCCTTTAGCACTGAAGCTTTCTTT.

V and J are TRBV5-1 and TRBJ1-1; D is uncertain. This CDR3 spans 13 amino acids. Trimming removed 4 bases at V and 2 bases at J, with 9 bases between. The germline gives CDR1 SGHRS, CDR2 YFSETQ. The CDR3 DNA reads as TGCGCCAGCAGCCAGGAGGCAAACACTGAAGCTTTCTTT. Translating gives CASSQEANTEAFF.

The chain recombines TRBV5-1 with TRBJ2-1; D gene ambiguous. Germline-derived CDR1 and CDR2 are SGHRS and YFSETQ. The V and J ends lost 0 bases and 4 bases respectively, with 11 bases between them. The CDR3 extends over 15 amino acids. The CDR3 sequence is CASSLGTDTYNEQFF. The CDR3 region has the DNA TGCGCCAGCAGCTTGGGAACAGATACTTACAATGAGCAGTTCTTC.

V and J are TRBV12-3 or TRBV12-4 and TRBJ2-2; D remains unclear. The CDR3 extends over 13 amino acids. Trimming cost V 6 bases and J 1 base, with 6 bases left between them. CDR3 residues: CASRRQNTGELFF. The CDR3 DNA sequence: TGTGCCAGCAGAAGACAGAACACCGGGGAGCTGTTTTTT.

In its sample, this clonotype was seen a few times. V and J are TRBV15 and TRBJ1-5, with D perhaps TRBD1 (5 bases). CDR1 and CDR2 (germline): LNHNV, YYDKDF (reference sequence). Trimming shortened V by 6 bases and J by 0 bases, and 15 bases separated the two germline ends. The CDR3 has 16 amino acids. The DNA of the CDR3 is TGTGCCACCAGTCCCAGGGCTGCTGGTAGCAATCAGCCCCAGCATTTT. Encoded protein: CATSPRAAGSNQPQHF. The full variable domain, in which reference TRBV15 and TRBJ1-5 provide the parts outside the CDR3, is DAMVIQNPRYQVTQFGKPVTLSCSQTLNHNVMYWYQQKSSQAPKLLFHYYDKDFNNEADTPDNFQSRRPNTSFCFLDIRSPGLGDTAMYLCATSPRAAGSNQPQHFGDGTRLSIL.

This clonotype showed up many times. A junction end diverges from the germline sequence, so it may reflect a read error. The chain links TRBV12-3 or TRBV12-4 to TRBJ2-1, with 8 nucleotides matching TRBD2. The CDR3 length is 15 residues. CDR3 loop: CASSLASGSYNEQFF. CDR3 bases: TGCGCCAGCAGCCTAGCTAGCGGGTCCTACAATGAGCAGTTCTTC.

This clonotype showed up just a few times. This chain connects TRBV6-5 to TRBJ1-2; 7 positions match TRBD1. The CDR3 extends over 12 amino acids. V lost 4 bases and J lost 7; bases outside the gene matches: 3. From germline, CDR1 is MNHEY and CDR2 SVGAGI. The CDR3 reads CASSFRQGGYTF. The CDR3 DNA reads TGTGCCAGCAGTTTTAGACAGGGTGGCTACACCTTC.

This clonotype was detected a few times. V and J are TRBV7-4 and TRBJ1-3; TRBD1 matches at 7 bases. The CDR3 consists of 16 residues. V was clipped by 1 base and J by 2 bases; unmatched bases: 5. Germline V gene sequence: CDR1 SGHVT, CDR2 SQSDAQ. The CDR3 spells CASSLVTGAAGNTIYF. The CDR3 nucleotides read TGTGCCAGCAGCTTAGTAACAGGGGCGGCTGGAAACACCATATATTTT.

The sample holds many counts of this clonotype. The chain recombines TRBV7-6 with TRBJ2-3, with D maybe TRBD1 (7 bases). The CDR3 is 17 residues long. V lost 0 bases to trimming and J lost 2 bases, with 15 bases between them. Germline CDR1 and CDR2: SGHVS and FNYEAQ. In DNA form, the CDR3 reads TGTGCCAGCAGCTTAGCCGGAGGGGGCGCCGACACAGATACGCAGTATTTT. Translated: CASSLAGGGADTDTQYF.

Concerning this clonotype itself: A read error may produce the germline difference seen at one junction end. The CDR3 bases are TGCAGTGCCAGAGATGCGGCCCCAGGGACCCAGTACTTC. It encodes CSARDAAPGTQYF. The V call is TRBV20-1, the J call TRBJ2-5; D gene uncertain. The CDR3 has 13 residues. Germline lookup yields CDR1 DFQATT and CDR2 SNEGSKA (reference sequence).

A few counts support this clonotype. The chain joins TRBV28 to TRBJ1-5; the D gene is possibly TRBD1 (5 bases). V was cut by 7 bases and J by 8 bases, with 18 bases left in between. The CDR3 totals 14 residues. Germline assignment: CDR1 MDHEN and CDR2 SYDVKM. The CDR3 DNA reads TGTGCCAGCAATTCAGGGACCGGAATCAAGCCCCAGCATTTT. This codes for CASNSGTGIKPQHF.

This clonotype has more than one count but fewer than ten. The genes are TRBV7-6 and TRBJ2-7; 16 bases agree with TRBD2. The J segment lost 2 bases and the V segment lost 0 bases, leaving 4 bases of the junction unmatched. Germline CDR1 reads SGHVS; CDR2 reads FNYEAQ. The length of the CDR3 is 18 residues. CDR3: CASSLAHGTSGRAYEQYF. CDR3 in DNA: TGTGCCAGCAGCTTAGCCCATGGGACTAGCGGGAGGGCCTACGAGCAGTACTTC.

This clonotype was counted only a few times. This chain connects TRBV19 to TRBJ2-1; the match to TRBD2 covers 14 bases. Per germline, CDR1 LNHDA and CDR2 SQIVND (reference sequence). This CDR3 is 18 amino acids long. J gave up 8 bases and V 4 bases, and 13 bases lay outside the gene matches. This CDR3 reads CASSTSGTSGRYLDEQFF. CDR3 nucleotides: TGTGCCAGTAGTACCTCCGGGACTAGCGGGAGATATTTGGATGAGCAGTTCTTC.

Here the CDR3 DNA reads TGTGCCAGCAGTGAAGGCAGTGACAATGAGCAGTTCTTC. It codes for CASSEGSDNEQFF. The chain recombines TRBV2 with TRBJ2-1; no clear D. In germline, CDR1 is SNHLY, CDR2 FYNNEI. Trimming shortened V by 1 base and J by 5 bases, and 6 bases separated the two germline ends. This CDR3 has 13 amino acids.

This clonotype showed up just a few times. The V and J genes are TRBV7-9 and TRBJ2-7, with 10 bases that match TRBD2. The V segment lost 5 bases and the J segment 2 bases; nucleotides outside the gene matches: 12. The CDR3 spans 17 residues. Germline CDR1 is SEHNR and CDR2 is FQNEAQ (reference sequence). The CDR3 protein is CASSPPAVGLAAYEQYV. The CDR3 DNA is TGTGCCAGCAGCCCCCCCGCTGTAGGACTAGCGGCCTACGAGCAGTACGTC.